Each of the 16 T cell receptor beta chains below was sequenced from the same sample in a study of blood T cell repertoires in COVID-19. Clones were sequenced by immunoSEQ multiplex PCR, and TCRdb holds only the in-frame ones, with some missing. The table lists around 380,000 clones, around 87% of them singletons. What was sequenced was PBMCs or T cells enriched from blood (not recorded which). The receptors stem from a man aged 25-45 years who had recovered from COVID-19.

The sample holds a few counts of this clone. Other DNA sequences in the sample encode the same CDR3. The chain carries TRBV19 and TRBJ2-2, with 7 bases aligning to TRBD1. Germline assignment: CDR1 LNHDA and CDR2 SQIVND (reference sequence). The junction had 3 bases not matched to a gene; V was cut back by 3 bases and J by 8 bases. CDR3 length: 13 amino acids. The DNA for the CDR3 is TGTGCCAGTAGTATCGACAGGGCTGGGGAGCTGTTTTTT. Protein sequence: CASSIDRAGELFF.

Written as DNA, the CDR3 is TGCGCCAGCAGCCTCAGGGTGGAAAACACTGAAGCTTTCTTT. Residues: CASSLRVENTEAFF. This chain uses TRBV10-2 with TRBJ1-1, with D perhaps matching TRBD1 (5 bases). CDR1 and CDR2 from the germline V gene are WSHSY and SAAADI. The CDR3 loop spans 14 amino acids. The germline V and J ends were trimmed by 6 bases and 2 bases, with 13 bases remaining between them.

The V call is TRBV3-1 (or the pseudogene TRBV3-2), the J call TRBJ1-5, with a possible D match to TRBD1 (5 bases). CDR1 and CDR2 from the germline V gene are LGHDT and YNNKEL (reference sequence). V lost 1 base, J lost 6 bases, and 10 bases lay in between. CDR3 length: 14 amino acids. This chain's CDR3 is CASSQAGRGQPQHF. Written as DNA, the CDR3 is TGTGCCAGCAGCCAAGCTGGGAGGGGTCAGCCCCAGCATTTT.

The chain combines TRBV5-6 with TRBJ1-3; D ambiguous. With 4 bases removed from V and 3 bases from J, the gap between germline ends came to 11 bases. The CDR3 extends over 14 amino acids. Germline V gene data show CDR1 as SGHDT and CDR2 as YYEEEE. CDR3 loop: CASSVEFSGNTIYF. The CDR3 coding sequence is TGTGCCAGCAGCGTGGAATTTAGTGGAAACACCATATATTTT. Variable domain in full (rest from reference TRBV5-6 and TRBJ1-3): DAGVTQSPTHLIKTRGQQVTLRCSPKSGHDTVSWYQQALGQGPQFIFQYYEEEERQRGNFPDRFSGHQFPNYSSELNVNALLLGDSALYLCASSVEFSGNTIYFGEGSWLTVV.

This chain uses TRBV7-6 with TRBJ2-1; 9 bases align to TRBD1. The CDR3 has 18 amino acids. After removal of 0 bases from V and 3 bases from J, the junction contained 9 bases not matched to a gene. Germline V gene lookup returns CDR1 SGHVS and CDR2 FNYEAQ. The CDR3 reads CASSLAPRTGEFYNEQFF. In DNA, the CDR3 is TGTGCCAGCAGCTTAGCCCCGAGGACAGGGGAATTCTACAATGAGCAGTTCTTC. Looking up the rest from reference TRBV7-6 and TRBJ2-1 gives the full variable domain: GAGVSQSPRYKVTKRGQDVALRCDPISGHVSLYWYRQALGQGPEFLTYFNYEAQQDKSGLPNDRFSAERPEGSISTLTIQRTEQRDSAMYRCASSLAPRTGEFYNEQFFGPGTRLTVL.

The V call is TRBV29-1, the J call TRBJ1-2; D is uncertain. V lost 3 bases, J lost 6 bases, and 8 bases lay in between. This CDR3 has 11 amino acids. In germline, CDR1 is SQVTM, CDR2 ANQGSEA. The CDR3 sequence: CSVDYMNGYTF. The CDR3 bases are TGCAGCGTTGATTACATGAATGGCTACACCTTC.

The chain couples TRBV30 to TRBJ1-1, with D maybe TRBD1 (5 bases). V was cut by 0 bases and J by 2 bases, with 13 bases left in between. The CDR3 sequence is 15 residues long. In germline, CDR1 is GTSNPN, CDR2 SVGIG (reference sequence). This CDR3 is CAWSVRWTPNTEAFF. Here the CDR3 DNA reads TGTGCCTGGAGTGTACGGTGGACACCAAACACTGAAGCTTTCTTT.

The rearrangement links TRBV30 to TRBJ2-3, with TRBD2 matching over 10 bases. Germline V gene sequence: CDR1 GTSNPN, CDR2 SVGIG (reference sequence). V was clipped by 7 bases and J by 3 bases; unmatched bases: 19. This CDR3 region has 18 residues. The CDR3 here is CAYRPGLAYLRGTDTQYF. The CDR3 DNA is TGTGCCTACCGACCGGGACTAGCGTACCTCCGGGGGACAGATACGCAGTATTTT.

This sequence joins TRBV18 and TRBJ2-3; TRBD2 is a possible D gene (6 bases). Trimming shortened V by 4 bases and J by 2 bases, and 13 bases separated the two germline ends. This CDR3 spans 15 amino acids. CDR1 and CDR2 (germline): KGHSH, LQKENI. For the CDR3, the DNA is TGTGCCAGCTCACAACCCGGGGGAGCCACAGATACGCAGTATTTT. Protein sequence: CASSQPGGATDTQYF.

The chain has TRBV30 and TRBJ1-2, with D possibly being TRBD1 (5 bases). Germline V gene data show CDR1 as GTSNPN and CDR2 as SVGIG (reference sequence). This CDR3 has 13 amino acids. V lost 4 bases and J 4 bases, leaving 13 bases between the germline ends. The CDR3 nucleotides read TGTGCCTGGAACTTGGGGGAGGTCTATGGCTACACCTTC. Residues: CAWNLGEVYGYTF.

This sequence joins TRBV12-3 or TRBV12-4 and TRBJ1-2, with no clear D. The CDR3 consists of 13 residues. V gave up 3 bases and J gave up 7 bases, with 12 bases separating them. The CDR3 sequence is CASSLVGLGGYTF. In DNA form, the CDR3 reads TGTGCCAGCAGTTTGGTAGGACTGGGTGGCTACACCTTC.

This chain connects TRBV6-6 to TRBJ2-3, with 9 bases identical to TRBD1. Germline V gene data show CDR1 as MNHNY and CDR2 as SVGAGI (reference sequence). The CDR3 is 15 residues long. V was clipped by 4 bases and J by 4 bases; unmatched bases: 6. Here the CDR3 reads CASSSGDRVADTQYF. The CDR3 coding sequence is TGTGCCAGCAGTTCGGGGGACAGGGTGGCAGATACGCAGTATTTT.

The chain employs TRBV12-5 and TRBJ1-1; no firm D call. The germline gives CDR1 LGHNT, CDR2 FRNRAP. The ends were cut back, 2 bases at V and 10 bases at J, with 11 bases in the middle. The CDR3 contains 12 residues. The CDR3 spells CASGLPPRRAFF. The CDR3 DNA reads as TGTGCTAGTGGTTTGCCCCCTCGGAGAGCTTTCTTT.

The rearrangement uses TRBV7-2 and TRBJ2-3, with D perhaps TRBD2 (6 bases). From germline, CDR1 is SGHTA and CDR2 FQGNSA. V was clipped by 1 base and J by 5 bases, with 19 bases between them. The length of the CDR3 is 17 residues. The CDR3 here is CASSLEWGRSSGDTQYF. CDR3 nucleotide sequence: TGTGCCAGCAGCTTAGAATGGGGAAGGAGTAGCGGAGATACGCAGTATTTT. The variable domain in full, with the rest retrieved from reference TRBV7-2 and TRBJ2-3, is GAGVSQSPSNKVTEKGKDVELRCDPISGHTALYWYRQSLGQGLEFLIYFQGNSAPDKSGLPSDRFSAERTGGSVSTLTIQRTQQEDSAVYLCASSLEWGRSSGDTQYFGPGTRLTVL.

J is TRBJ1-4 and V is TRBV30; no clear D. V lost 2 bases and J 4 bases, leaving 8 bases between the germline ends. The CDR3 consists of 13 residues. Germline loops: CDR1 GTSNPN, CDR2 SVGIG (reference sequence). The CDR3 region is CAWSPFFNEKLFF. CDR3 sequence (DNA): TGTGCCTGGAGTCCTTTCTTTAATGAAAAACTGTTTTTT.

J is TRBJ1-1 and V is TRBV18, with 10 bases that match TRBD1. Germline assignment: CDR1 KGHSH and CDR2 LQKENI. This CDR3 comprises 17 residues. V dropped 3 bases and J dropped 5; count of bases not matched to a gene: 12. The CDR3 sequence is CASSPGTGEGFSTEAFF. As DNA, the CDR3 is TGTGCCAGCTCACCCGGGACAGGGGAAGGGTTTAGTACTGAAGCTTTCTTT.